This T cell receptor (beta chain) was found in a study of cytomegalovirus exposure and HLA in healthy donors. Study-level findings and limits: Upon later analysis, TCR association rates were observed to vary by HLA locus, being highest for DRB1 and lowest for HLA-C. Reported findings show TCR beta sequences accurately forecast HLA-A and HLA-B alleles in most subjects. Three chains linked to CMV were shown in vitro to be specific for CMV antigens. Overall, approximately 180 TCR beta chains were annotated as cytomegalovirus-associated.

Worth noting for this clone: Its specificity is unknown.

Use of 60 Vbeta and 13 Jbeta primers characterized the PCR. Using immunoSEQ multiplex PCR, the repertoire was profiled, and TCRdb retains in-frame clones only, with some absent. The sample has approximately 130,000 clones, more than 80% seen once. V lost 0 bases and J 1 base, leaving 4 bases between the germline ends. The germline gives CDR1 SGHRS, CDR2 YFSETQ. The CDR3 contains 14 residues. The V call is TRBV5-1, the J call TRBJ2-2, with D unresolved. The sequencing input was PBMCs. The receptor's source is a woman in her twenties or thirties in good health and CMV-seropositive. The CDR3 spells CASSLAWNTGELFF. In DNA form, the CDR3 reads TGCGCCAGCAGCTTGGCCTGGAACACCGGGGAGCTGTTTTTT.